These T cell receptor beta chains were read from a single sample in a study of T cells in Graves' hyperthyroidism and ophthalmopathy. Using its own MiXCR run on the multiplex PCR reads, TCRdb lists one record per CDR3 protein. The table includes about 380,000 distinct CDR3 sequences, approximately 17% detected once. Source material: blood. These receptors came from a man aged 18 to 30 with Graves' ophthalmopathy. The conserved cysteine and the conserved F or W are not part of the CDR3 here. Expanded clones get a size class; other rows say once, few or many, or leave the size out.

>-|TRBV12-3/TRBV12-4
ASSLGAGETQY
>many|TRBV7-9
ASSFLRGEWNEQF
>-|TRBV29-1
SVELGTGVAEKLF
>-|TRBV7-3
ASSPWQGADTQY
>many|TRBV20-1
SSPRVGQGPREQY
>many|TRBV28
ASSLSGLQTYEQY
>many|TRBV2
ASSEARAGEYTDTQY
>many|TRBV28
ASSFTGSSNQPQH
>few|TRBV14
ASSPFVSGSNEQF
>-|TRBV19
ASSSGQHTGELF
>many|TRBV5-1
ASSLRPGVNTEAF
>-|TRBV29-1
SVTDRVITDTQY
>-|TRBV19
ASSDRDYEAF
>-|TRBV2
ASRVSLPASVKLF
>few|TRBV11-2
ASSLRLGLSSGELF
>few|TRBV7-8
ASSFLGGTNEKLF
>-|TRBV19
ASSIGPGTGEDTQY
>many|TRBV5-8
ASSSYYEQY
>many|TRBV24-1
ATSDSQGGNQPQH
>many|TRBV3-1
ASSQGDRGYT
>many|TRBV6-5
ASSYLGLQGMNTEAF
>few|TRBV11-2
ASSALAGGPMEETQY
>-|TRBV19
ASSIGRQTPTQY
>many|TRBV6-1
ASSENGVWTEAF
>few|TRBV19
ASRRLAGPSYEQY
>-|TRBV27
ASKVSSGHTGELF
>many|TRBV4-1
ASNHPGGGRETQY
>few|TRBV14
ASSQDGTGSNTGELF
>many|TRBV28
ASIPPKGYEQY
>-|TRBV10-2
ASSVGGTQY
>many|TRBV20-1
SARNTVEDGYT
>-|TRBV20-1
SAYRSGTEAF
>many|TRBV7-2
ASSFSENTEAF
>many|TRBV20-1
SARTANTEAF
>-|TRBV6-1
ASSRGAGDYGYT
>-|TRBV10-1
ASSESARRYEQY
>-|TRBV3-1
ASSRPGQTNYGYT
>once|TRBV5-1
ASSSNRGGNTEAF
>many|TRBV2
AGTQGGILSYEQY
>few|TRBV6-1
ASSERTPSGEQY
>many|TRBV6-1
ASKLTGGPYEQY
>-|TRBV5-1
ASSVNFRPPGGGF
>many|TRBV7-9
ASSAGTAEAF
>-|TRBV20-1
SARTGANWGYT
>few|TRBV27
ASSPQASGGTQY
>many|TRBV6-1
ASSEGTAYNYGYT
>many|TRBV11-1
ASSLGSVLSPLH
>-|TRBV20-1
SARATPTGPGYT